What follows are 26 T cell receptor beta chains derived from one specimen sequenced in a study of T-cell reconstitution after alpha-beta-depleted transplantation in children. Molecular barcoding with unique molecular identifiers was used for the TCRbeta library. TCRdb re-called the PCR reads through MiXCR, storing one row per CDR3 protein. The sample gives about 110,000 distinct CDR3 sequences, 10% of which show up once; under 40% is in the top ten. The sequenced sample was PBMCs, obtained before TCRalphabeta/CD19-depleted stem cell transplant. Source of these receptors: a boy aged 2-15 years with acute lymphoblastic leukemia, due to receive a stem cell transplant.

This clonotype was picked up many times. CDR3 in DNA: TGCGCCAGCAGTGAGTCGCTATGGGGGAATAGAGAGACCCAGTACTTC. This encodes CASSESLWGNRETQYF. J is TRBJ2-5 and V is TRBV10-2; D is possibly TRBD1 or TRBD2 (5 bases each). The germline V and J ends were trimmed by 0 bases and 4 bases, with 15 bases remaining between them. This CDR3 is built from 16 residues. Germline CDR1 reads WSHSY; CDR2 reads SAAADI.

This clonotype showed up many times. This chain links TRBV6-5 with TRBJ2-1; the D is unclear. With 6 bases removed from V and 9 bases from J, the gap between germline ends came to 12 bases. CDR1 and CDR2 (germline): MNHEY, SVGAGI. The CDR3 has 12 amino acids. For the CDR3, the DNA is TGTGCCAGCAGATTCATGGGTGGTGAGCAGTTCTTC. Translated: CASRFMGGEQFF.

V and J are TRBV20-1 and TRBJ2-1; D may correspond to TRBD1 or TRBD2 (5 bases each). There are 12 residues in the CDR3. With 3 bases removed from V and 7 bases from J, the gap between germline ends came to 10 bases. Germline CDR1 is DFQATT and CDR2 is SNEGSKA (reference sequence). DNA of the CDR3: TGCAGTGCTAGCGGTGGGGGAAATGAGCAGTTCTTC. Translation: CSASGGGNEQFF.

This clonotype was seen a few times. J is TRBJ2-6 and V is TRBV4-1; D may correspond to TRBD1 or TRBD2 (5 bases each). The V end was cut by 0 bases, the J end by 1 base, with 10 bases between. Germline loops: CDR1 MGHRA, CDR2 YSYEKL. The CDR3 totals 17 residues. CDR3 region: CASSQDYWGSGANVLTF. CDR3 DNA: TGCGCCAGCAGCCAAGATTACTGGGGGTCTGGGGCCAACGTCCTGACTTTC.

In this sample, this clonotype turned up a few times. V gene TRBV18 combines with J gene TRBJ2-1; D unresolved. Germline V gene sequence: CDR1 KGHSH, CDR2 LQKENI. The CDR3 covers 13 residues. The V end lost 2 bases, the J end lost 8 bases, and 10 bases lay between the germline ends. The CDR3 spells CASSPRASHEQFF. The CDR3 DNA reads TGTGCCAGCTCACCAAGGGCTTCCCATGAGCAGTTCTTC.

The chain carries TRBV25-1 and TRBJ2-1; 8 bases align to TRBD1. CDR1 is MGHDK, CDR2 SYGVNS, per germline. V dropped 4 bases and J dropped 4; count of bases not matched to a gene: 3. CDR3 length equals 14 residues. In DNA form, the CDR3 reads TGTGCCAGCAGTGGACAGGGGAAATACAATGAGCAGTTCTTC. Encoded protein: CASSGQGKYNEQFF.

The sample holds many counts of this clonotype. The chain uses TRBV12-3 or TRBV12-4 and TRBJ2-1, with no clear D. V lost 3 bases and J lost 12, with 18 bases in between. CDR3 length: 14 residues. This CDR3 is CASSFFEIHGMQFF. The CDR3 DNA reads TGTGCCAGCAGTTTCTTCGAGATTCATGGCATGCAGTTCTTC.

At least ten counts were recorded for this clonotype. The chain recombines TRBV10-3 with TRBJ2-5, with D possibly called TRBD1 or TRBD2 (5 bases each). The germline V and J ends were trimmed by 6 bases and 5 bases, with 13 bases remaining between them. The germline gives CDR1 ENHRY, CDR2 SYGVKD. The CDR3 consists of 13 residues. The CDR3 is CAIRDTGRETQYF. In DNA form, the CDR3 reads TGTGCCATCAGGGACACGGGAAGGGAGACCCAGTACTTC.

This chain links TRBV20-1 with TRBJ2-4; unclear D gene. The V and J ends lost 0 bases and 3 bases respectively, with 9 bases between them. The germline gives CDR1 DFQATT, CDR2 SNEGSKA (reference sequence). This CDR3 region has 14 residues. The CDR3 loop is CSARDAWGKNIQYF. The CDR3, as DNA: TGCAGTGCTAGAGATGCTTGGGGCAAAAACATTCAGTACTTC.

Many counts were recorded for this clonotype. The gene calls are TRBV6-1 and TRBJ1-6; no reliable D call. Germline V lookup: CDR1 MNHNS, CDR2 SASEGT. V lost 6 bases to trimming and J lost 8 bases, with 17 bases between them. The CDR3 has 15 amino acids. The CDR3 nucleotides read TGTGCCAGCAGACGCAAGGCCTTTGGGGATTCACCCCTCCACTTT. This translates into CASRRKAFGDSPLHF.

The V call is TRBV7-6, the J call TRBJ1-4, with 8 bases aligning to TRBD1. Trimming removed 5 bases from V and 3 bases from J; junction bases left unmatched: 5. The CDR3 totals 15 residues. Germline values: CDR1 SGHVS, CDR2 FNYEAQ. The CDR3 loop reads CASSARGRANEKLFF. CDR3 coding DNA: TGTGCCAGCAGCGCCAGGGGGCGCGCTAATGAAAAACTGTTTTTT.

V and J are TRBV12-3 or TRBV12-4 and TRBJ1-5; TRBD1 matches at 8 bases. Trimming took 7 bases from V and 0 from J; bases not matched to a gene: 8. This CDR3 region has 16 residues. The chain's CDR3 is CASTDRGLYSNQPQHF. The CDR3 nucleotides are TGTGCCAGCACTGACAGGGGACTATATAGCAATCAGCCCCAGCATTTT.

About this clonotype: Since no conserved phenylalanine or tryptophan closes the CDR3, a read error is the likely cause. The chain combines TRBV7-9 with TRBJ2-5; 8 nucleotides align to TRBD1. The junction had 4 bases not matched to a gene; V was cut back by 5 bases and J by 2 bases. Germline CDR1 is SEHNR and CDR2 is FQNEAQ (reference sequence). The CDR3 contains 14 residues. This chain's CDR3 is CASSRTGLQETQYY. Here the CDR3 DNA reads TGTGCCAGCAGCCGGACAGGGCTGCAAGAGACCCAGTACTAC.

Comments on this clonotype: A read error may explain this, as a much larger clone is one base away. The V and J genes are TRBV5-6 and TRBJ2-1; TRBD2 is a possible D gene (6 bases). The V gene lost 4 bases and the J gene lost 9 bases, with 11 bases spanning the gap. The CDR3 is 12 residues long. Germline-derived CDR1 and CDR2 are SGHDT and YYEEEE. The CDR3 spells CASSPGLSEQFF. The CDR3 DNA sequence: TGTGCCAGCAGCCCGGGACTCAGTGAGCAGTTCTTC.

This clonotype was seen at least ten times. The V gene is TRBV12-3 or TRBV12-4, the J gene TRBJ2-2; 7 bases match TRBD1. The V gene end was trimmed by 2 bases and the J gene end by 5 bases; junction bases not matched to a gene: 5. The CDR3 has 15 amino acids. The CDR3 DNA follows: TGTGCCAGCAGTTTAACAGGGGAGATAACCGGGGAGCTGTTTTTT. Protein: CASSLTGEITGELFF.

This clonotype was detected a few times. The gene calls are TRBV18 and TRBJ2-5; D gene unclear. Trimming stripped 6 bases from V and 0 bases from J, with 5 bases between. Germline V gene sequence: CDR1 KGHSH, CDR2 LQKENI. The CDR3 contains 12 residues. Here the CDR3 reads CASSVYQETQYF. CDR3 nucleotide sequence: TGTGCCAGCTCCGTGTACCAAGAGACCCAGTACTTC. Filled out from reference TRBV18 and TRBJ2-5, the complete variable domain reads NAGVMQNPRHLVRRRGQEARLRCSPMKGHSHVYWYRQLPEEGLKFMVYLQKENIIDESGMPKERFSAEFPKEGPSILRIQQVVRGDSAAYFCASSVYQETQYFGPGTRLLVL.

This rearrangement joins TRBV5-1 to TRBJ2-1, with 7 bases lining up with TRBD2. The ends lost 4 bases at V and 9 bases at J; junction bases unmatched: 7. Germline assignment: CDR1 SGHRS and CDR2 YFSETQ. CDR3 length equals 13 residues. The CDR3, as DNA: TGCGCCAGCAGCACGGGCGGGAGTGGTGAGCAGTTCTTC. It specifies CASSTGGSGEQFF.

This clonotype was recorded at least ten times. The chain couples TRBV18 to TRBJ2-3; the D is unclear. Per germline, CDR1 KGHSH and CDR2 LQKENI. V was shortened by 3 bases and J by 2 bases, with 9 bases between the two germline ends. The CDR3 is 14 residues long. The CDR3 coding sequence is TGTGCCAGCTCACCGACCCTACCCACAGATACGCAGTATTTT. It codes for CASSPTLPTDTQYF.

Ten or more counts support this clonotype. The gene calls are TRBV29-1 and TRBJ2-1; 9 nucleotides line up with TRBD1. Germline loops: CDR1 SQVTM, CDR2 ANQGSEA. This CDR3 is 11 amino acids long. V was pared by 7 bases and J by 9 bases, with 4 bases of the junction left unmatched. The CDR3 reads CSATTGGEQFF. The CDR3, as DNA: TGCAGCGCTACGACAGGGGGTGAGCAGTTCTTC.

The sample holds many counts of this clonotype. The CDR3 DNA sequence: TGTGCCAGCAGCCTTTCGACAGGGTTGGGAGGGGCCAACGTCCTGACTTTC. Its protein is CASSLSTGLGGANVLTF. This chain uses TRBV6-5 with TRBJ2-6; 7 bases map to TRBD1. Germline V CDR1 and CDR2: MNHEY, SVGAGI. This CDR3 contains 17 residues. V lost 6 bases, J lost 4 bases, and 12 bases stayed unmatched.

In this sample, this clonotype turned up many times. The V and J genes are TRBV6-1 and TRBJ2-5; 12 nucleotides line up with TRBD2. Germline V CDR1 and CDR2: MNHNS, SASEGT. The CDR3 covers 14 residues. V shed 5 bases and J 4 bases; nucleotides not matched to a gene: 2. As DNA, the CDR3 is TGTGCCAGCAGTCCACTAGCGGGAGGAGAGACCCAGTACTTC. It specifies CASSPLAGGETQYF.

This rearrangement joins TRBV20-1 to TRBJ2-7; 10 nucleotides align to TRBD1. CDR1 is DFQATT and CDR2 is SNEGSKA in the germline V gene (reference sequence). Trimming took 3 bases from V and 5 from J; bases not matched to a gene: 7. The CDR3 totals 14 residues. This CDR3 is CSARPSGTGDEQYF. The CDR3, as DNA: TGCAGTGCTAGGCCCTCCGGGACAGGGGACGAGCAGTACTTC.

This clonotype occurred many times. This rearrangement joins TRBV6-1 to TRBJ2-5, with TRBD2 matching 8 bases. The V gene end was trimmed by 5 bases and the J gene end by 1 base; junction bases not matched to a gene: 9. The CDR3 is 16 residues long. Germline assignment: CDR1 MNHNS and CDR2 SASEGT. CDR3 sequence reads: CASSTLPGGPQETQYF. The CDR3 region has the DNA TGTGCCAGCAGTACCCTCCCGGGAGGGCCCCAAGAGACCCAGTACTTC.

The chain carries TRBV5-1 and TRBJ2-5; 12 bases match TRBD2. Trimming took 1 base from V and 9 from J; bases not matched to a gene: 22. The CDR3 spans 20 residues. CDR1 and CDR2 from the germline V gene are SGHRS and YFSETQ. The CDR3 DNA is TGCGCCAGCAGCTTGAGGGGGGACAGAAGGACTAGCGGGGCCAATTACGCCCAGTACTTC. Its translation is CASSLRGDRRTSGANYAQYF.

CDR3 bases: TGTGCCACCAGCAGAGTACGGGCTAGCGGGAGCCGTTACACAGATACGCAGTATTTT. Its translation: CATSRVRASGSRYTDTQYF. The chain carries TRBV15 and TRBJ2-3, with 10 bases lining up with TRBD2. The CDR3 covers 19 residues. CDR1 and CDR2 from the germline V gene are LNHNV and YYDKDF (reference sequence). Trimming cost V 1 base and J 2 bases; bases outside gene matches: 12.

This clonotype was counted at least ten times. This sequence joins TRBV6-5 and TRBJ2-3, with D perhaps being TRBD1 or TRBD2 (5 bases each). This CDR3 region has 15 residues. V was shortened by 4 bases and J by 0 bases, with 11 bases between the two germline ends. CDR1 is MNHEY, CDR2 SVGAGI, per germline. CDR3 nucleotide sequence: TGTGCCAGCAGTTTTTCGGGGCTTAGCACAGATACGCAGTATTTT. This codes for CASSFSGLSTDTQYF.